This is a list of T cell receptor beta chains from one sample in a study of CD4 and CD8 cells across lung adenocarcinoma regions. TCRdb independently ran MiXCR on the PCR reads; one entry per CDR3 protein. The repertoire holds about 4,900 distinct CDR3 sequences, around 60% seen once, with approximately 16% in the top ten. Sequencing used CD4+ T cells from the center of a lung tumor. The receptors derive from a male donor with lung adenocarcinoma. The CD4 and CD8 labels of this study may be unreliable. CDR3s include the opening cysteine and the closing phenylalanine or tryptophan.

TRBV3-1	NA	CASSPPGIAETQYF
TRBV6-1	TRBJ2-5	CASTSDGGRDRETQYF
TRBV7-2	NA	CASSTRQDYEQYF
TRBV6-1	TRBJ2-1	CASRETPSASYNEQFF
TRBV6-1	TRBJ2-3	CARNLSGRSKDTQYF
TRBV6-1	TRBJ2-4	CGSSGLGAKNIQYF
TRBV30	TRBJ2-6	CAWERSGANVLTF
TRBV6-1	TRBJ2-3	CRSRGQSGPDTQYF
TRBV7-2	TRBJ2-3	CASSDREGSDTQYF
TRBV6-5	TRBJ2-1	CASSSWAGGSNEQFF